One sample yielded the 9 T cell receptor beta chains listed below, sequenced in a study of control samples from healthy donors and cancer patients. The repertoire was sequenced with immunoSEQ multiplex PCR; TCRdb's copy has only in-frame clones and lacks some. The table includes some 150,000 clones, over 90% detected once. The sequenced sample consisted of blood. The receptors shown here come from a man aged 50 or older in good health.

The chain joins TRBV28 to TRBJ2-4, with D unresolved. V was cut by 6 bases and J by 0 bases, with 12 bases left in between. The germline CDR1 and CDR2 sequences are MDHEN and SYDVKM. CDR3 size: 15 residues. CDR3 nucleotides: TGTGCCAGCAGCACATACATACTAGCCAAAAACATTCAGTACTTC. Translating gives CASSTYILAKNIQYF. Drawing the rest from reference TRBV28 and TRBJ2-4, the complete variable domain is DVKVTQSSRYLVKRTGEKVFLECVQDMDHENMFWYRQDPGLGLRLIYFSYDVKMKEKGDIPEGYSVSREKKERFSLILESASTNQTSMYLCASSTYILAKNIQYFGAGTRLSVL.

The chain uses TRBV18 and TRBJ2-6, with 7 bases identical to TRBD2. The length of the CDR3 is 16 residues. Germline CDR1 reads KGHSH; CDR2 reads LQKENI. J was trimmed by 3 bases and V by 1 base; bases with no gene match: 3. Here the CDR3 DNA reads TGTGCCAGCTCACCACGGGCGGGAGATGGGGCCAACGTCCTGACTTTC. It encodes CASSPRAGDGANVLTF.

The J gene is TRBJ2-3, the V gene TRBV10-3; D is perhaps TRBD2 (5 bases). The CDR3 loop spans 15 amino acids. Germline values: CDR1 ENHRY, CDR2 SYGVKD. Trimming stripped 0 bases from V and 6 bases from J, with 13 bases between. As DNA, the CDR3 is TGTGCCATCAGTGAGTCGAGCGGAGGTCCCGATACGCAGTATTTT. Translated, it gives CAISESSGGPDTQYF.

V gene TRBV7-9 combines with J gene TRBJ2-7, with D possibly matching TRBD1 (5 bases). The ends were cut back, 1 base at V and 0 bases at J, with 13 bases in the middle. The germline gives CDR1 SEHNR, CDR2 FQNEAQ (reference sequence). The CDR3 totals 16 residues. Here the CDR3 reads CASSLGQGISSYEQYF. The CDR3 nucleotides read TGTGCCAGCAGCTTAGGGCAGGGCATTAGCTCCTACGAGCAGTACTTC.

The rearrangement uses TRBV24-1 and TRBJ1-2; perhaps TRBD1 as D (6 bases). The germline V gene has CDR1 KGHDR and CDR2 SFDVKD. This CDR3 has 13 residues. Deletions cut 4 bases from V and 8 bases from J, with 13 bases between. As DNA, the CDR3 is TGTGCCACCAGTGACCCCCTGGACAGAGGCTACACCTTC. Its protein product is CATSDPLDRGYTF.

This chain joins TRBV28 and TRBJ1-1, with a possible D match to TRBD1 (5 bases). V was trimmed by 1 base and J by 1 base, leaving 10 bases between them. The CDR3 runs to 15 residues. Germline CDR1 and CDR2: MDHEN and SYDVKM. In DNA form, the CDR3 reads TGTGCCAGCAGTTTATACGGGGGAACGAACACTGAAGCTTTCTTT. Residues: CASSLYGGTNTEAFF.

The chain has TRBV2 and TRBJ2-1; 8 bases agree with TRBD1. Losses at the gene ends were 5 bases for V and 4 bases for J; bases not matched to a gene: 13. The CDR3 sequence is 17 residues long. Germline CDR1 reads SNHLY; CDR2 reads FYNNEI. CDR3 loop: CASSNEVPGGSYNEQFF. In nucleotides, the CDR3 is TGTGCCAGCAGTAATGAGGTTCCAGGGGGCAGTTACAATGAGCAGTTCTTC. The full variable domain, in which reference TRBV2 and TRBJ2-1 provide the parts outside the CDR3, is EPEVTQTPSHQVTQMGQEVILRCVPISNHLYFYWYRQILGQKVEFLVSFYNNEISEKSEIFDDQFSVERPDGSNFTLKIRSTKLEDSAMYFCASSNEVPGGSYNEQFFGPGTRLTVL.

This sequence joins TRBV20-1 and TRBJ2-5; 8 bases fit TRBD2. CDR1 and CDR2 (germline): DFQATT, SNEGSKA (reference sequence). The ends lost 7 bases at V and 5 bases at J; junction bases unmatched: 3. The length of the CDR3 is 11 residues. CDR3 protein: CSGRLAETQYF. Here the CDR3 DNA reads TGCAGTGGCAGACTAGCGGAGACCCAGTACTTC.

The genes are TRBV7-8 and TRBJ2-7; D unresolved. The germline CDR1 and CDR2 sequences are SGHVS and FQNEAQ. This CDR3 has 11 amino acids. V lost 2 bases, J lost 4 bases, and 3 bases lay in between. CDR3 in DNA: TGTGCCAGCAGCTTACATTACGAGCAGTACTTC. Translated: CASSLHYEQYF.